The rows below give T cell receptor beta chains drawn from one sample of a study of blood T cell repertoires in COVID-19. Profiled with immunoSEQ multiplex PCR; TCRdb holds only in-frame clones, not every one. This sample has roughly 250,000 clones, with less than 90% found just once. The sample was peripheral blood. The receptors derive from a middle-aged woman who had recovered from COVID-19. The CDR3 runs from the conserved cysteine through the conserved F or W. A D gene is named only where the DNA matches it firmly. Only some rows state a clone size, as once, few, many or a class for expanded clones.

CASSNRTLSPLHF TGTGCCAGCAGTAATCGGACACTCTCACCCCTCCACTTT TRBJ1-6 . TRBV25-1 .
CASSPTGRKAFF TGTGCCAGCAGCCCGACAGGGAGGAAAGCTTTCTTT TRBJ1-1 TRBD1 TRBV7-9 .
CASTQAWDTQYF TGTGCCAGCACTCAAGCCTGGGATACGCAGTATTTT TRBJ2-3 . TRBV28 .
CASSSQGGYGYTF TGTGCCAGCAGTTCTCAGGGCGGCTATGGCTACACCTTC TRBJ1-2 . TRBV28 .
CASSSPGQGEYGYTF TGTGCCAGCAGCTCACCGGGACAGGGGGAGTATGGCTACACCTTC TRBJ1-2 TRBD1 TRBV11-3 .
CASSWKKGQTNTEAFF TGTGCCAGCAGTTGGAAAAAGGGACAGACGAACACTGAAGCTTTCTTT TRBJ1-1 TRBD1 TRBV28 .
CASSIANRVRQPQHF TGTGCCAGTAGTATAGCCAACCGGGTACGTCAGCCCCAGCATTTT TRBJ1-5 . TRBV19 many
CASSQEQGLFEQYF TGCGCCAGCAGCCAAGAACAGGGGCTATTCGAGCAGTACTTC TRBJ2-7 TRBD1 TRBV4-1 .
CASSESIQPQHF TGCGCCAGCAGTGAAAGCATCCAGCCCCAGCATTTT TRBJ1-5 . TRBV10-2 .
CASSFRGGPSTDTQYF TGCGCCAGCAGTTTTCGCGGGGGACCTAGCACAGATACGCAGTATTTT TRBJ2-3 TRBD2 TRBV4-1 .
CASSLGSEPNEKLFF TGTGCCAGCAGCTTAGGGTCGGAGCCTAATGAAAAACTGTTTTTT TRBJ1-4 . TRBV7-7 .
CASRRGQVGEQYF TGTGCCAGCAGACGTGGACAGGTGGGCGAGCAGTACTTC TRBJ2-7 TRBD1 TRBV28 .
CASSTAPIETQYF TGTGCCAGCTCGACAGCTCCCATAGAGACCCAGTACTTC TRBJ2-5 . TRBV6-5 .
CASSSTGLRNEKLFF TGTGCCAGCAGCTCCACAGGGTTGCGTAATGAAAAACTGTTTTTT TRBJ1-4 . TRBV9 .
CATSLEMRGTDTQYF TGTGCCACCAGCTTGGAGATGAGGGGGACAGATACGCAGTATTTT TRBJ2-3 . TRBV15 .
CASTRVSSTYEQYF TGTGCCAGCACCCGGGTGTCTAGCACCTACGAGCAGTACTTC TRBJ2-7 . TRBV28 .
CASSLLAGGNYEQYF TGTGCCAGCAGCTTACTAGCGGGGGGCAACTACGAGCAGTACTTC TRBJ2-7 TRBD2 TRBV11-3 .
CASSRSRYSPLHF TGTGCCAGCAGCCGCTCTCGGTATTCACCCCTCCACTTT TRBJ1-6 . TRBV12-3/TRBV12-4 .
CASKLAGHEQYF TGTGCCAGCAAACTAGCGGGTCACGAGCAGTACTTC TRBJ2-7 TRBD2 TRBV28 .
CATSVAGGEKLFF TGTGCCACCAGTGTCGCGGGCGGCGAAAAACTGTTTTTT TRBJ1-4 . TRBV24-1 .
CASSIPDRTGELFF TGTGCCAGCAGTATACCCGACAGAACCGGGGAGCTGTTTTTT TRBJ2-2 . TRBV6-5 .
CASSVSETQYF TGTGCCAGCAGTGTCTCAGAGACCCAGTACTTC TRBJ2-5 . TRBV25-1 .
CAWVGQGLNYSPLHF TGTGCCTGGGTGGGACAGGGTCTTAATTATTCACCCCTCCACTTT TRBJ1-6 TRBD1 TRBV30 few
CASSLKGPGQGANEQYF TGTGCCAGCAGTCTAAAAGGCCCGGGACAGGGGGCCAACGAGCAGTACTTC TRBJ2-7 TRBD1 TRBV27 .
CASSPRQGFSPLHF TGTGCCAGCAGCCCGCGACAGGGTTTTTCACCCCTCCACTTT TRBJ1-6 TRBD1 TRBV9 few
CASGVGHSTYEQYF TGTGCCAGCGGTGTGGGACACTCCACCTACGAGCAGTACTTC TRBJ2-7 . TRBV2 .
CASSLDRGLLNEQYF TGTGCCAGCAGCTTGGACAGGGGGCTGTTGAACGAGCAGTACTTC TRBJ2-7 TRBD1 TRBV5-6 .
CASSATGEPYEQYF TGTGCCAGCAGCGCGACCGGGGAACCCTACGAGCAGTACTTC TRBJ2-7 . TRBV9 .
CASSWPSGSSGANVLTF TGTGCCAGCAGTTGGCCTAGCGGCAGCTCTGGGGCCAACGTCCTGACTTTC TRBJ2-6 TRBD2 TRBV28 .
CSGGEVEKLFF TGCAGCGGGGGGGAGGTGGAAAAACTGTTTTTT TRBJ1-4 . TRBV29-1 .
CASSQQGYEQYF TGTGCCAGCAGCCAACAGGGTTACGAGCAGTACTTC TRBJ2-7 . TRBV11-2 .
CASSSLRGQGASGPEAFF TGTGCCAGCAGCTCCTTGAGGGGGCAGGGGGCCTCAGGACCTGAAGCTTTCTTT TRBJ1-1 TRBD1 TRBV5-6 .
CSAHSGEQFF TGCAGTGCTCATAGTGGTGAGCAGTTCTTC TRBJ2-1 . TRBV20-1 .
CASSIDLNTEAFF TGTGCCAGCAGCATAGACTTGAACACTGAAGCTTTCTTT TRBJ1-1 . TRBV11-2 .
CASSGQGASLGETQYF TGCGCCAGTTCAGGACAGGGGGCCTCCCTGGGGGAGACCCAGTACTTC TRBJ2-5 TRBD1 TRBV5-1 .
CASSDGGGFPGELFF TGTGCCAGCAGCGACGGGGGGGGCTTCCCCGGGGAGCTGTTTTTT TRBJ2-2 TRBD2 TRBV5-4 few
CASSARDRVTYEQYF TGTGCCAGCAGCGCCCGGGACAGGGTCACCTACGAGCAGTACTTC TRBJ2-7 TRBD1 TRBV7-2 .